Presented here are 25 T cell receptor beta chains from one specimen sequenced in a study of blood T cell repertoires in COVID-19. Profiled with immunoSEQ multiplex PCR; TCRdb holds only in-frame clones, not every one. The sample includes approximately 250,000 clones, roughly 84% of them seen just once. Input material: peripheral blood. The receptors shown here come from a woman aged 40 to 50 who had recovered from COVID-19.

The genes are TRBV10-3 and TRBJ2-1; 8 nucleotides agree with TRBD2. The V segment lost 6 bases and the J segment 9 bases; nucleotides outside the gene matches: 7. CDR1 is ENHRY and CDR2 is SYGVKD in the germline V gene. CDR3 length equals 13 residues. The CDR3 DNA follows: TGTGCCATCAGCGGGGGGGCCTGGAGTGAGCAGTTCTTC. Its translation: CAISGGAWSEQFF.

In its sample, this clone was seen a few times. This chain connects TRBV7-2 to TRBJ1-3, with 8 bases aligning to TRBD1. CDR1 SGHTA and CDR2 FQGNSA come from the germline V gene. The V segment lost 4 bases and the J segment 1 base; nucleotides outside the gene matches: 3. This CDR3 comprises 15 residues. CDR3 DNA: TGTGCCAGCAGCTCAAGACAGGGGTCTGGAAACACCATATATTTT. Translating it yields CASSSRQGSGNTIYF.

The chain carries TRBV10-3 and TRBJ2-7; 8 bases line up with TRBD1. The CDR3 covers 11 residues. Germline V lookup: CDR1 ENHRY, CDR2 SYGVKD. The V segment lost 10 bases and the J segment 10 bases; nucleotides outside the gene matches: 9. The CDR3 region is CATRGRRSQYF. CDR3 DNA: TGTGCCACCAGGGGGCGCCGGTCCCAGTACTTC.

J is TRBJ1-4 and V is TRBV5-6, with 8 positions matching TRBD1. The germline V gene encodes CDR1 SGHDT and CDR2 YYEEEE. V was pared by 1 base and J by 7 bases, with 3 bases of the junction left unmatched. CDR3 length: 14 residues. The CDR3 region has the DNA TGTGCCAGCAGCTTGTCAGGGGGCTCTGAAAAACTGTTTTTT. It is translated as CASSLSGGSEKLFF.

The rearrangement joins TRBV3-1 (or the pseudogene TRBV3-2) to TRBJ1-2; 9 bases match TRBD1. J gave up 4 bases and V 3 bases, and 6 bases lay outside the gene matches. Germline V gives CDR1 LGHDT, CDR2 YNNKEL (reference sequence). The CDR3 loop spans 15 amino acids. CDR3 region: CASSHRDRASYGYTF. CDR3 DNA sequence: TGTGCCAGCAGCCATAGGGACAGGGCGAGCTATGGCTACACCTTC.

This chain joins TRBV19 and TRBJ1-4, with 12 bases matching TRBD1. This CDR3 is 15 amino acids long. The trim removed 3 bases at V and 7 bases at J, leaving 3 bases unmatched. The germline V gene encodes CDR1 LNHDA and CDR2 SQIVND (reference sequence). Here the CDR3 reads CASSMGTGGVEKLFF. The CDR3 nucleotides read TGTGCCAGTAGTATGGGGACAGGGGGCGTTGAAAAACTGTTTTTT.

This clone was found once. The genes are TRBV28 and TRBJ1-1; 8 bases align to TRBD1. CDR3 length: 14 amino acids. With V trimmed by 5 bases and J by 6 bases, 8 bases remained unmatched. In germline, CDR1 is MDHEN, CDR2 SYDVKM. The CDR3 is CASSLRTGTAEAFF. The DNA of the CDR3 is TGTGCCAGCAGTCTCCGGACAGGGACCGCTGAAGCTTTCTTT.

The chain has TRBV6-2 or TRBV6-3 and TRBJ2-1; 7 nucleotides agree with TRBD2. The CDR3 runs to 15 residues. Germline trimming cut 2 bases from V and 8 bases from J; bases unmatched to any gene: 9. The germline V gene has CDR1 MNHEY and CDR2 SVGEGT. DNA for the CDR3: TGTGCCAGCAGTTACCGGGGACTACCTATGGATGAGCAGTTCTTC. Translated, it gives CASSYRGLPMDEQFF.

The chain joins TRBV7-2 to TRBJ1-5; D uncertain. There are 13 residues in the CDR3. Trimming cost V 4 bases and J 3 bases, with 7 bases left between them. Germline V gene data show CDR1 as SGHTA and CDR2 as FQGNSA. CDR3 coding DNA: TGTGCCAGCAGCTGGGCCACCAATCAGCCCCAGCATTTT. Protein: CASSWATNQPQHF.

The chain joins TRBV28 to TRBJ1-2; D may be TRBD1 (5 bases). This CDR3 has 14 amino acids. Trimming took off 2 bases at V and 2 bases at J, with 9 bases between the two ends. Germline-derived CDR1 and CDR2 are MDHEN and SYDVKM. The CDR3 here is CASSLGAGNYGYTF. CDR3 nucleotides: TGTGCCAGCAGTTTAGGGGCGGGAAACTATGGCTACACCTTC.

The chain carries TRBV6-1 and TRBJ2-7; 8 bases align to TRBD1. Germline values: CDR1 MNHNS, CDR2 SASEGT. With V trimmed by 2 bases and J by 7 bases, 16 bases remained unmatched. This CDR3 region has 17 residues. The CDR3 nucleotides are TGTGCCAGCAGTGAATGGAGGACAGGGAGATTGGTGGGAGAGCAGTACTTC. Protein sequence: CASSEWRTGRLVGEQYF.

The rearrangement uses TRBV25-1 and TRBJ1-4; maybe TRBD1 (5 bases). The CDR3 spans 18 residues. Trimming left V 3 bases short and J 0 bases short, with 17 bases between. CDR1 and CDR2 from the germline V gene are MGHDK and SYGVNS. CDR3 protein: CASSDLIGGLATNEKLFF. The CDR3 DNA reads as TGTGCCAGCAGTGACCTGATCGGGGGACTAGCAACTAATGAAAAACTGTTTTTT.

This rearrangement joins TRBV19 to TRBJ1-5; D may be TRBD1 (5 bases). Per germline, CDR1 LNHDA and CDR2 SQIVND (reference sequence). The CDR3 runs to 15 residues. The ends were cut back, 5 bases at V and 7 bases at J, with 18 bases in the middle. In DNA, the CDR3 is TGTGCCAGTAGTTCCTCCTTAGGGGTACGGCAGCCCCAGCATTTT. As protein: CASSSSLGVRQPQHF.

The gene calls are TRBV2 and TRBJ2-1, with 7 bases identical to TRBD2. The V segment lost 5 bases and the J segment 7 bases; nucleotides outside the gene matches: 2. CDR1 SNHLY and CDR2 FYNNEI come from the germline V gene. The CDR3 length is 12 residues. CDR3 coding DNA: TGTGCCAGCAGTCAGGGAGGGAATGAGCAGTTCTTC. Its protein is CASSQGGNEQFF.

The V gene is TRBV6-5, the J gene TRBJ2-1; 11 nucleotides match TRBD1. Trimming removed 5 bases from V and 7 bases from J; junction bases left unmatched: 7. From germline, CDR1 is MNHEY and CDR2 SVGAGI. The CDR3 runs to 15 residues. The chain's CDR3 is CASSRDRGLINEQFF. The CDR3 DNA sequence: TGTGCCAGCAGTCGGGACAGGGGGTTGATAAATGAGCAGTTCTTC.

The J gene is TRBJ2-5, the V gene TRBV6-5; 10 bases are shared with TRBD1. This CDR3 is 14 amino acids long. Trimming cost V 6 bases and J 7 bases; bases outside gene matches: 8. Germline V gene data show CDR1 as MNHEY and CDR2 as SVGAGI. The CDR3 spells CASSDRGRWGTQYF. DNA for the CDR3: TGTGCCAGCAGCGACAGGGGGCGCTGGGGGACCCAGTACTTC.

The chain employs TRBV12-3 or TRBV12-4 and TRBJ2-1; possible D gene TRBD1, 5 bases. The germline V and J ends were trimmed by 2 bases and 7 bases, with 9 bases remaining between them. The CDR3 runs 13 residues. CDR3 region: CASSLRQLNEQFF. As DNA, the CDR3 is TGTGCCAGCAGTTTAAGACAGTTAAATGAGCAGTTCTTC.

The rearrangement links TRBV9 to TRBJ1-2, with TRBD1 identical over 11 bases. Trimming cost V 3 bases and J 13 bases; bases outside gene matches: 11. Germline V gene sequence: CDR1 SGDLS, CDR2 YYNGEE. The CDR3 sequence is 14 residues long. This chain's CDR3 is CASSERTGGQMSTF. The CDR3, as DNA: TGTGCCAGCAGCGAAAGGACAGGGGGCCAAATGTCCACCTTC.

The gene calls are TRBV7-6 and TRBJ1-1; the match to TRBD1 covers 7 bases. This CDR3 has 15 residues. With V trimmed by 5 bases and J by 1 base, 7 bases remained unmatched. The V gene's germline CDR1 is SGHVS and CDR2 FNYEAQ. The CDR3 bases are TGTGCCAGCAGCCCAAGACAGGGTCGGAACACTGAAGCTTTCTTT. Translation: CASSPRQGRNTEAFF.

This clone was counted between two and nine times. The chain combines TRBV5-1 with TRBJ1-2; no reliable D call. This CDR3 comprises 15 residues. Germline-derived CDR1 and CDR2 are SGHRS and YFSETQ. The V end was cut by 4 bases, the J end by 0 bases, with 13 bases between. CDR3 DNA sequence: TGCGCCAGCAGCGCGGGCCTCGGGTCTAACTATGGCTACACCTTC. As protein: CASSAGLGSNYGYTF. Combining the CDR3 with reference TRBV5-1 and TRBJ1-2 gives the whole variable domain KAGVTQTPRYLIKTRGQQVTLSCSPISGHRSVSWYQQTPGQGLQFLFEYFSETQRNKGNFPGRFSGRQFSNSRSEMNVSTLELGDSALYLCASSAGLGSNYGYTFGSGTRLTVV.

V gene TRBV6-1 combines with J gene TRBJ1-1, with 11 bases that match TRBD1. The ends lost 6 bases at V and 1 base at J; junction bases unmatched: 4. CDR3 length equals 15 residues. Germline V gives CDR1 MNHNS, CDR2 SASEGT. In DNA, the CDR3 is TGTGCCAGCAGACGGGACAGGGGGAGGAACACTGAAGCTTTCTTT. This codes for CASRRDRGRNTEAFF.

This chain uses TRBV5-1 with TRBJ1-1; no firm D call. The CDR3 totals 13 residues. CDR1 is SGHRS, CDR2 YFSETQ, per germline. Trimming removed 2 bases from V and 8 bases from J, with 13 bases in between. The DNA for the CDR3 is TGCGCCAGCAGCTTCACGAGGGTGGGCGAAGCTTTCTTT. Residues: CASSFTRVGEAFF.

This chain connects TRBV9 to TRBJ1-1, with no clear D. Germline CDR1 and CDR2: SGDLS and YYNGEE. V lost 4 bases to trimming and J lost 4 bases, with 14 bases between them. The CDR3 runs 14 residues. This CDR3 reads CASSMSSERTEAFF. The CDR3, as DNA: TGTGCCAGCAGCATGTCCTCGGAGCGCACTGAAGCTTTCTTT.

This rearrangement joins TRBV28 to TRBJ1-1, with D unresolved. The V gene lost 1 base and the J gene lost 1 base, with 16 bases spanning the gap. The germline V gene has CDR1 MDHEN and CDR2 SYDVKM. The CDR3 loop spans 17 amino acids. CDR3 in DNA: TGTGCCAGCAGTTTATACAAGGCCGGCGGCTGGAACACTGAAGCTTTCTTT. This sequence encodes CASSLYKAGGWNTEAFF.

The CDR3 loop reads CAIRGDSANTGELFF. CDR3 DNA: TGTGCCATCAGGGGGGACTCCGCGAACACCGGGGAGCTGTTTTTT. The gene calls are TRBV10-3 and TRBJ2-2, with a weak D call TRBD2 (6 bases). V dropped 6 bases and J dropped 0 bases, with 11 bases sitting between them. This CDR3 is built from 15 residues. Germline V lookup: CDR1 ENHRY, CDR2 SYGVKD.